A selection of T cell receptor beta chains follows, all from one sample in a study of T cells in Graves' hyperthyroidism and ophthalmopathy. TCRdb redid the calling of the multiplex PCR reads with MiXCR, one entry per CDR3 protein. The profile covers about 400,000 distinct CDR3 sequences, with approximately 14% appearing a single time and about 13% taken by the ten largest. Input material: blood. These TCRs come from a man aged 18 to 35 with Graves' ophthalmopathy. Both conserved end residues are part of each CDR3. Fields, in order: V gene, D gene, J gene, clone size, CDR3 DNA, CDR3 protein. A D gene is named only where the DNA matches it firmly. Where a row states a size, it is once, few, many or the class of an expanded clone; other rows omit it.

v_call: TRBV30
d_call: NA
j_call: TRBJ1-2
clone_size: many
cdr3_nt: TGTGCCTGGAGTGTGGGGCCCTATGGCTACACCTTC
cdr3_aa: CAWSVGPYGYTF

v_call: TRBV5-1
d_call: TRBD2
j_call: TRBJ2-7
clone_size: many
cdr3_nt: TGCGCCAGCAGCCCACTAGCGGGAGAGTATTACGAGCAGTACTTC
cdr3_aa: CASSPLAGEYYEQYF

v_call: TRBV18
d_call: TRBD1
j_call: TRBJ1-1
clone_size: few
cdr3_nt: TGTGCCAGCTCAAATTTGGACAGGGGGGCTTCTGAAGCTTTCTTT
cdr3_aa: CASSNLDRGASEAFF

v_call: TRBV6-1
d_call: TRBD1
j_call: TRBJ1-5
clone_size: NA
cdr3_nt: TGTGCCAGCAGGCCCGGGACAGGGATTGACTATAGCAATCAGCCCCAGCATTTT
cdr3_aa: CASRPGTGIDYSNQPQHF

v_call: TRBV7-8
d_call: NA
j_call: TRBJ1-5
clone_size: NA
cdr3_nt: TGTGCCAGCACAGGCGGTTTCACAGATACGCAGCATTTT
cdr3_aa: CASTGGFTDTQHF

v_call: TRBV24-1
d_call: TRBD2
j_call: TRBJ2-5
clone_size: many
cdr3_nt: TGTGCCACCAGTGATTCCCTAGGACTAGTGGGTGGTCAAGAGACCCAGTACTTC
cdr3_aa: CATSDSLGLVGGQETQYF

v_call: TRBV5-1
d_call: NA
j_call: TRBJ1-1
clone_size: many
cdr3_nt: TGCGCCAGCAGCCTGACTAAAATAGGACAAACCGAGGAGAACACTGAAGCTTTCTTT
cdr3_aa: CASSLTKIGQTEENTEAFF

v_call: TRBV5-1
d_call: NA
j_call: TRBJ2-3
clone_size: many
cdr3_nt: TGCGCCAGCAGCTTTGGGGATAGCTCCACGGATACGCAGTATTTT
cdr3_aa: CASSFGDSSTDTQYF

v_call: TRBV20-1
d_call: TRBD2
j_call: TRBJ2-3
clone_size: NA
cdr3_nt: TGCAGTGCTATTCTAGCGGGAGTGGATACGCAGTATTTT
cdr3_aa: CSAILAGVDTQYF

v_call: TRBV18
d_call: NA
j_call: TRBJ1-1
clone_size: many
cdr3_nt: TGTGCCAGCTCACCACCGTCCGTGAACACTGAAGCTTTCTTT
cdr3_aa: CASSPPSVNTEAFF

v_call: TRBV2
d_call: NA
j_call: TRBJ1-5
clone_size: many
cdr3_nt: TGTGCCAGCAGTAGCCTTGGGACTAATCAGCCCCAGCATTTT
cdr3_aa: CASSSLGTNQPQHF

v_call: TRBV10-3
d_call: NA
j_call: TRBJ2-2
clone_size: NA
cdr3_nt: TGTGCCATCAGTAACAGGGAGTATACCGGGGAGCTGTTTTTT
cdr3_aa: CAISNREYTGELFF

v_call: TRBV6-1
d_call: TRBD1
j_call: TRBJ1-5
clone_size: many
cdr3_nt: TGTGCCACGCTACCGACAGGGAATCTCAATCAGCCCCAGCATTTT
cdr3_aa: CATLPTGNLNQPQHF

v_call: TRBV7-9
d_call: TRBD1
j_call: TRBJ1-1
clone_size: many
cdr3_nt: TGTGCCAGCAGCACCGGACAGGTGGGCATGAACACTGAAGCTTTCTTT
cdr3_aa: CASSTGQVGMNTEAFF

v_call: TRBV12-3/TRBV12-4
d_call: NA
j_call: TRBJ2-7
clone_size: few
cdr3_nt: TGTGCCGGCAGTTTACGCCTGGATGGTTACGAGCAGTACTTC
cdr3_aa: CAGSLRLDGYEQYF

v_call: TRBV7-9
d_call: TRBD1
j_call: TRBJ2-1
clone_size: hyperexpanded
cdr3_nt: TGTGCCAGCAGCTCTGGGACAGGGAGCTCCTACAATGAGCAGTTCTTC
cdr3_aa: CASSSGTGSSYNEQFF

v_call: TRBV4-1
d_call: NA
j_call: TRBJ1-5
clone_size: NA
cdr3_nt: TGCGCCAGCAGCCAAGACCACATTGGGAGCAATCAGCCCCAGCATTTT
cdr3_aa: CASSQDHIGSNQPQHF

v_call: TRBV3-1
d_call: NA
j_call: TRBJ1-1
clone_size: many
cdr3_nt: TGTGCCAGCAGCCAAGACCCCGGGGGGGGCACTGAAGCTTTCTTT
cdr3_aa: CASSQDPGGGTEAFF

v_call: TRBV20-1
d_call: TRBD1
j_call: TRBJ2-1
clone_size: many
cdr3_nt: TGCAGTGCTATAGTCGGGACAGTTTACAATGAGCAGTTCTTC
cdr3_aa: CSAIVGTVYNEQFF

v_call: TRBV6-5
d_call: NA
j_call: TRBJ1-2
clone_size: few
cdr3_nt: TGTGCCAGCAGTTACTCTTTCGACAGGTTCTATGGCTACACCTTC
cdr3_aa: CASSYSFDRFYGYTF